This T cell receptor (beta chain) stems from a study of spatial heterogeneity in lung cancer. The overall study: Beta-chain sequences were consistently detected more often than alpha-chain sequences. Within tumor regions, the number of TCR transcripts tracked closely with a T cell module score obtained from matched bulk RNA-seq.

The study tagged each TCR cDNA molecule with a unique molecular identifier. TCRdb reprocessed the 5' RACE reads with MiXCR, giving one entry per CDR3 protein. The sample lists around 11,000 distinct CDR3 sequences, 7.9% seen once, with 20% to 25% in the top ten. This sample's time point: sample taken at primary tumor resection. The donors comprised about 70 untreated early-stage non-small cell lung cancer patients. Study-wide findings and caveats: Expanded intratumoral alpha and beta TCR counts tracked tumor mutation counts.

This clonotype occurred many times. Its antigen is not identified. The J segment lost 5 bases and the V segment lost 4 bases, leaving 0 bases of the junction unmatched. The germline V gene encodes CDR1 SGHAT and CDR2 FQDESV (reference sequence). The CDR3 is 14 residues long. The V and J genes are TRBV11-1 and TRBJ2-1; 12 nucleotides agree with TRBD1. The sequence was collected from a female donor with early-stage non-small cell lung cancer. Source: lung tumor tissue, taken at surgery. This CDR3 is CASSWDRGHNEQFF. CDR3 nucleotides: TGTGCCAGCAGCTGGGACAGGGGGCACAATGAGCAGTTCTTC.